This T cell receptor beta chain was retrieved from a study of identical twins. Study-wide findings and caveats: Fewer insertions marked abundant cord blood beta clonotypes; young adult naive trended weakly, memory not at all.

This clonotype was seen repeatedly, ten times or more. What it recognizes is unknown. TCRdb redid the calling of the 5' RACE reads with MiXCR, one entry per CDR3 protein. The sample holds 550,000 to 700,000 distinct CDR3 sequences; roughly 9.9% are singletons and the top ten take 3%. V lost 0 bases to trimming and J lost 15 bases, with 11 bases between them. Germline CDR1 reads SQVTM; CDR2 reads ANQGSEA. CDR3 length: 11 residues. This same sample was also taken into another study, of yellow fever vaccine responses in identical twins.

Sequencing was done on a sample of PBMCs. The V gene is TRBV29-1, the J gene TRBJ2-2, with a weak D call TRBD2 (5 bases). The TCR sequence derives from a woman between 18 and 29 years old in good health. The CDR3 nucleotides are TGCAGCGTTGAAGAGGCGGGTTCGGTGTTTTTT. Its translation is CSVEEAGSVFF.